This T cell receptor (beta chain) stems from a study of cytomegalovirus exposure and HLA in healthy donors. Healthy people donating bone marrow made up the donors. Study-level findings and limits: Cytomegalovirus association was assigned to about 150 TCR beta chains.

With 6 bases removed from V and 4 bases from J, the gap between germline ends came to 13 bases. This CDR3 has 15 amino acids. Germline V gene lookup returns CDR1 MNHNY and CDR2 SVGAGI (reference sequence). Comments on this clone: Its cognate antigen is unknown.

Researchers ran the PCR with 60 Vbeta and 13 Jbeta primers. The table came from immunoSEQ multiplex PCR; TCRdb's copy has only in-frame clones and leaves some out. The sample shows some 120,000 clones, 70% to 80% of them seen only once. The chain recombines TRBV6-6 with TRBJ1-6, with no clear D. Specimen: PBMCs. This receptor was taken from a woman between 40 and 50 years old in good health and CMV-seropositive. This CDR3 reads CASSLNSNYNSPLHF. CDR3 sequence (DNA): TGTGCCAGCAGCCTAAACAGCAATTATAATTCACCCCTCCACTTT.